The 20 T cell receptor beta chains presented below share a single source sample, sequenced in a study of blood T cell repertoires in COVID-19 (dated by TCRdb to 2019 to 2021). Preparation of the library involved the immunoSEQ multiplex PCR assay. Here the immuneACCESS table is served through TCRdb, limited to in-frame sequences with V and J called. Missing clones are a known gap in these copies; in checked studies unresolved V genes cover under half, and the rest lacks a known reason. Recorded for this sample are some 73,000 clones; about 80% of them occurred a single time. The ten largest make up 28% of the sample. The sample was peripheral blood. Receptor source: a human donor in a cohort sampled during active COVID-19.

The rearrangement links TRBV5-6 to TRBJ2-7, with D maybe TRBD1 (5 bases). V was clipped by 2 bases and J by 0 bases, with 15 bases between them. Per the germline V gene, CDR1 is SGHDT and CDR2 is YYEEEE. This CDR3 contains 16 residues. The CDR3, as DNA: TGTGCCAGCAGCTTACGGACATCCAGGTTCTCCTACGAGCAGTACTTC. This codes for CASSLRTSRFSYEQYF. The complete variable domain, with remaining parts taken from reference TRBV5-6 and TRBJ2-7, reads DAGVTQSPTHLIKTRGQQVTLRCSPKSGHDTVSWYQQALGQGPQFIFQYYEEEERQRGNFPDRFSGHQFPNYSSELNVNALLLGDSALYLCASSLRTSRFSYEQYFGPGTRLTVT.

CDR3 sequence: CASSLARTGGYGYTF. In DNA, the CDR3 is TGTGCCAGCAGCTTAGCTCGGACAGGGGGCTATGGCTACACCTTC. V usage is TRBV7-2 and J usage is TRBJ1-2, with 10 nucleotides matching TRBD1. There are 15 residues in the CDR3. Germline trimming cut 0 bases from V and 4 bases from J; bases unmatched to any gene: 2. Germline V lookup: CDR1 SGHTA, CDR2 FQGNSA.

The chain uses TRBV2 and TRBJ1-5; 8 bases are a match to TRBD1. The CDR3 covers 14 residues. Germline V gene data show CDR1 as SNHLY and CDR2 as FYNNEI. The V gene end was trimmed by 5 bases and the J gene end by 8 bases; junction bases not matched to a gene: 8. The CDR3 loop is CASSLRTGMEPQHF. CDR3 nucleotide sequence: TGTGCCAGCAGTCTCAGGACAGGGATGGAGCCCCAGCATTTT. Variable domain in full (rest from reference TRBV2 and TRBJ1-5): EPEVTQTPSHQVTQMGQEVILRCVPISNHLYFYWYRQILGQKVEFLVSFYNNEISEKSEIFDDQFSVERPDGSNFTLKIRSTKLEDSAMYFCASSLRTGMEPQHFGDGTRLSIL.

CDR3 nucleotide sequence: TGTGCCAGCAAGGGGCGAATCTCCTACGAGCAGTACTTC. Residues: CASKGRISYEQYF. V is TRBV6-6 and J is TRBJ2-7; D may be TRBD1 (5 bases). Germline assignment: CDR1 MNHNY and CDR2 SVGAGI (reference sequence). The CDR3 covers 13 residues. V was pared by 7 bases and J by 0 bases, with 10 bases between.

In its sample, this clone ranks as medium-sized. This chain joins TRBV3-1 (or the pseudogene TRBV3-2) and TRBJ1-6; TRBD1 matches at 8 bases. Germline V lookup: CDR1 LGHDT, CDR2 YNNKEL (reference sequence). J gave up 0 bases and V 2 bases, and 12 bases lay outside the gene matches. This CDR3 comprises 20 residues. CDR3: CASSQSPAGGRRSYNSPLHF. DNA of the CDR3: TGTGCCAGCAGCCAAAGCCCGGCAGGGGGCCGTCGCTCCTATAATTCACCCCTCCACTTT.

The chain links TRBV5-8 to TRBJ2-3; D is undetermined. V was trimmed by 0 bases and J by 0 bases, leaving 8 bases between them. Germline V CDR1 and CDR2: SGHTS, YDEGEE. This CDR3 spans 15 amino acids. The CDR3 loop reads CASSLGQTSTDTQYF. Here the CDR3 DNA reads TGTGCCAGCAGCTTGGGGCAGACTAGCACAGATACGCAGTATTTT.

This sequence joins TRBV7-8 and TRBJ1-1; TRBD1 might be the D (6 bases). The ends were cut back, 5 bases at V and 2 bases at J, with 15 bases in the middle. Germline loops: CDR1 SGHVS, CDR2 FQNEAQ. The CDR3 contains 15 residues. Here the CDR3 reads CASSPQPRGNTEAFF. CDR3 DNA sequence: TGTGCCAGCAGCCCCCAACCCAGGGGTAACACTGAAGCTTTCTTT.

This clone appeared a single time. The J gene is TRBJ1-1, the V gene TRBV2; tentatively, D is TRBD1 (6 bases). Germline values: CDR1 SNHLY, CDR2 FYNNEI. The CDR3 is 14 amino acids. The V end was cut by 6 bases, the J end by 5 bases, with 16 bases between. The CDR3 here is CASRTQGTSTEAFF. For the CDR3, the DNA is TGTGCCAGCAGGACCCAGGGGACCAGTACTGAAGCTTTCTTT.

This chain uses TRBV9 with TRBJ2-6; tentatively, D is TRBD2 (6 bases). Germline CDR1 is SGDLS and CDR2 is YYNGEE. The CDR3 has 13 residues. Trimming removed 4 bases from V and 12 bases from J, with 14 bases in between. Here the CDR3 reads CASSRRDSPVLTF. CDR3 sequence (DNA): TGTGCCAGCAGCCGGCGGGACTCCCCCGTCCTGACTTTC. Supplemented by reference TRBV9 and TRBJ2-6, the full variable domain reads DSGVTQTPKHLITATGQRVTLRCSPRSGDLSVYWYQQSLDQGLQFLIQYYNGEERAKGNILERFSAQQFPDLHSELNLSSLELGDSALYFCASSRRDSPVLTFGAGSRLTVL.

The V gene is TRBV3-1 (or the pseudogene TRBV3-2), the J gene TRBJ1-6; D possibly corresponds to TRBD1 (5 bases). In germline, CDR1 is LGHDT, CDR2 YNNKEL (reference sequence). The CDR3 is 15 amino acids. V was pared by 1 base and J by 14 bases, with 18 bases between. This CDR3 is CASSQVRGRKVTLHF. The CDR3 nucleotides read TGTGCCAGCAGCCAAGTTAGGGGCCGCAAAGTCACCCTCCACTTT.

CDR3 region: CASSPRPGQGASANTGELFF. The CDR3 bases are TGTGCCAGCAGCCCTCGACCGGGACAGGGGGCGAGCGCGAACACCGGGGAGCTGTTTTTT. The chain couples TRBV9 to TRBJ2-2; 12 bases agree with TRBD1. CDR1 is SGDLS and CDR2 is YYNGEE in the germline V gene. The length of the CDR3 is 20 residues. The trim removed 4 bases at V and 0 bases at J, leaving 13 bases unmatched.

The rearrangement links TRBV12-3 or TRBV12-4 to TRBJ1-2; TRBD1 matches 7 bases. The CDR3 is 13 residues long. J lost 6 bases, V lost 5 bases, and 6 bases had no gene match. The CDR3 region has the DNA TGTGCCAGCAGTAGAACAGGGGTTGATGGCTACACCTTC. Amino acids: CASSRTGVDGYTF.

The rearrangement uses TRBV10-1 and TRBJ2-6, with 10 bases matching TRBD1. The CDR3 is made up of 18 amino acids. Germline V gene data show CDR1 as WNHNN and CDR2 as SYGVQD (reference sequence). V lost 2 bases, J lost 1 base, and 5 bases stayed unmatched. In DNA, the CDR3 is TGCGCCAGCAGTGAGACAGGACAGGGGGTTTCTGGGGCCAACGTCCTGACTTTC. This translates into CASSETGQGVSGANVLTF.

The chain employs TRBV19 and TRBJ2-3; TRBD2 matches 8 bases. CDR3 length equals 20 residues. Germline CDR1 is LNHDA and CDR2 is SQIVND (reference sequence). The V gene end was trimmed by 6 bases and the J gene end by 2 bases; junction bases not matched to a gene: 22. CDR3 sequence: CASSSTGGGPDSYLTDTQYF. The CDR3, as DNA: TGTGCCAGTAGCTCCACCGGGGGGGGACCAGATTCGTACCTCACAGATACGCAGTATTTT.

This clone was detected once. V gene TRBV29-1 combines with J gene TRBJ1-5; 7 bases map to TRBD1. The ends lost 1 base at V and 6 bases at J; junction bases unmatched: 3. This CDR3 is 13 amino acids long. Germline lookup yields CDR1 SQVTM and CDR2 ANQGSEA. Here the CDR3 reads CSVEVGGGQPQHF. In nucleotides, the CDR3 is TGCAGCGTTGAAGTAGGGGGCGGTCAGCCCCAGCATTTT.

The chain is built from TRBV11-2 and TRBJ2-5; 9 bases are shared with TRBD1. In germline, CDR1 is SGHAT, CDR2 FQNNGV. The CDR3 has 17 amino acids. With 8 bases clipped from V and 2 bases from J, the junction kept 15 bases outside the gene matches. This CDR3 reads CASYPTPGQGYQETQYF. The DNA for the CDR3 is TGTGCCAGCTACCCTACTCCGGGACAGGGATATCAAGAGACCCAGTACTTC.

The gene calls are TRBV4-1 and TRBJ2-3, with 10 nucleotides matching TRBD2. CDR1 MGHRA and CDR2 YSYEKL come from the germline V gene. Trimming cost V 0 bases and J 8 bases; bases outside gene matches: 8. CDR3 length: 16 residues. Here the CDR3 DNA reads TGCGCCAGCAGCCAAGACCTAGCGGGGGTTCGAGGTACGCAGTATTTT. Its protein product is CASSQDLAGVRGTQYF.

This rearrangement joins TRBV7-6 to TRBJ2-7; unclear D gene. This CDR3 is built from 18 residues. Per germline, CDR1 SGHVS and CDR2 FNYEAQ. V lost 4 bases, J lost 1 base, and 23 bases lay in between. DNA of the CDR3: TGTGCCAGCAGCTACTCTCCCGACTTCGACCAACTTTCCTACGAGCAGTACTTC. Protein: CASSYSPDFDQLSYEQYF.

V and J are TRBV2 and TRBJ2-5; tentative D call: TRBD1 (5 bases). Trimming shortened V by 6 bases and J by 5 bases, and 10 bases separated the two germline ends. The CDR3 extends over 12 amino acids. Germline V gene sequence: CDR1 SNHLY, CDR2 FYNNEI. The CDR3 reads CASRDSGETQYF. The CDR3 DNA is TGTGCCAGCAGAGACAGTGGGGAGACCCAGTACTTC.

This chain uses TRBV5-5 with TRBJ2-4, with a possible D match to TRBD2 (6 bases). The CDR3 is made up of 14 amino acids. The germline V and J ends were trimmed by 1 base and 7 bases, with 12 bases remaining between them. Looked up from germline, CDR1 is SGHKS and CDR2 is YYEKEE (reference sequence). In DNA, the CDR3 is TGTGCCAGCAGCTTGTGGGGGGTTGATAACATTCAGTACTTC. Translating it yields CASSLWGVDNIQYF.